This TCR beta chain originates from a study of regulatory T cells in long-lasting Graves disease (dated by TCRdb to 2020 to 2022). With respect to the entire study: In the newly diagnosed Graves' disease group, patients had been taking antithyroid drugs for less than 3 months. The study took place in China and was registered as a clinical trial. A total of 33 samples were covered by TCR sequencing, comprising about 13 persistent and roughly 20 newly diagnosed Graves' disease patients. Persistent Graves' disease patients were compared with newly diagnosed Graves' disease patients by peripheral blood TCR sequencing and RNA sequencing. Broad study findings and their caveats: More public clonotypes were shared among persistent patients (2,741) than among newly diagnosed patients (966). The study examined only peripheral blood because the primary lesion, thyroid tissue, could not be accessed. The authors noted that the small sample size was a limitation that may lower accuracy. Compared with newly diagnosed patients, patients with persistent Graves' disease had lower TCR Shannon entropy and fewer highly expanded clones, which suggests clonal expansion. Persistent disease showed preferential use of TRBV28, TRBJ1-2 and TRBJ2-5, whereas newly diagnosed disease favored TRBV20-1 and TRBJ2-1. Only the TCR beta chain was sequenced and analyzed.

Libraries were prepared through multiplex PCR. The sequencing machine was an Illumina HiSeq 4000. CDR3 regions were amplified by Arm-PCR with iRepertoire HTBI primers to construct TCR beta libraries. Gel purification was performed on PCR products prior to sequencing. The published analysis was carried out like this. Across samples, 60 to 75 TRBV and 13 to 15 TRBJ segments were identified and used for gene usage analysis of CDR3 amino acid clonotypes. COPE and FqMerger were used to merge filtered high-quality paired reads into contigs. BLAST was used to align contigs to IMGT TRBV, TRBD and TRBJ reference genes, and CDR3 was defined according to IMGT. Any clonotype with a frequency above 0.1% was classified as a highly expanded clone. Shannon entropy served as the measure of repertoire diversity, while the Gini coefficient captured V-J evenness. Clonotypes shared by more than one individual were considered public. The public sequencing data were trimmed at Q25 with fastp and processed into clonotypes with MiXCR by TCRdb, which kept only in-frame beta chains. Duplicate CDR3 protein sequences are folded into a single record with the most common DNA and genes. It is TCRdb's table, rather than the study itself, that gives the V and J calls and clone size. In all, the sample holds over 400,000 distinct CDR3 sequences, and less than 15% of those were seen once. The biggest ten clones account for around a sixth of the sample.

Read against the paper, the sample's time point label means: newly diagnosed GD, antithyroid drugs for less than 3 months. RNA was extracted from PBMCs in TRIzol for both TCR sequencing and RNA sequencing. The diagnosis of Graves' disease followed American Thyroid Association guidelines. Patients were recruited from an endocrinology department in Xi'an, China. Each patient gave around 9 milliliters of peripheral blood, collected in an EDTA anticoagulant tube. Ficoll Paque Plus density gradient separation was used to isolate PBMCs, and no further T cell sorting was done. An Agilent 2100 Bioanalyzer and agarose gel were used to check RNA quality, while a NanoDrop 2000 measured RNA concentration. V has 4 bases trimmed and J has 2 bases trimmed; junction bases matching no gene number 10. There are 17 amino acids in the CDR3, from cysteine to phenylalanine inclusive. The kept DNA is CDR3 alone, 51 bases in frame from the first base. From a lookup of the germline V gene, CDR1 and CDR2 are SGHDT and YYEEEE.

Turning to this clonotype: Its antigen is unknown. No base quality values were provided; no much bigger clone lies one nucleotide off.

The data were also submitted as part of a second study, on T cells in Graves' hyperthyroidism and ophthalmopathy. As that second study puts it: Graves' hyperthyroidism was defined as stable when no progression to ophthalmopathy occurred over 18 months of follow-up. Hyperthyroidism patients were aged 18 to 65 years and newly diagnosed, with disease duration of less than 2 months. Any patient with an uncontrolled infection, another autoimmune disease, pregnancy or lactation was excluded. Clinical symptoms, serum thyroxine and TRAb, thyroid ultrasound, and orbital computed tomography formed the basis for the diagnoses. The TCR CDR3 was subjected to a first round of RT-PCR using the HTBI primer set and the Qiagen OneStep RT-PCR kit. Blood samples also contained most of the expanded thyroid clonotypes (frequency above 0.001), which suggests that blood repertoires may reflect thyroid immune responses. In cross-validation, a model built on a 13 V-J signature told ophthalmopathy apart from stable hyperthyroidism with roughly 87% sensitivity and roughly 83% specificity, and in testing the same model reached 80%/75%. During validation, the model predicted progression to ophthalmopathy a median of about 5.9 months ahead of onset, with roughly 65% sensitivity and about 75% specificity. To identify distinguishing TCR V-J signatures, a discovery cohort of 90 to 100 patients was used, comprising 40 to 45 with Graves' ophthalmopathy and approximately 57 with stable Graves' hyperthyroidism. Prospective prediction of ophthalmopathy was tested in an independent validation cohort of approximately 18 hyperthyroidism patients and 15 to 17 patients who later progressed to ophthalmopathy. For training and testing, the 100 or so patients in the discovery cohort were randomly divided in a 7:3 ratio. In addition, the study compared T-cell repertoires in thyroid tissue and in blood from six Graves' hyperthyroidism patients. Once sampling was done, hyperthyroidism patients were given methimazole at a starting dose of 30 mg daily, whereas ophthalmopathy patients were given high-dose intravenous methylprednisolone. A second multiplex PCR round built the libraries, followed by size selection and purification. The libraries were sequenced on an Illumina HiSeq2000 using paired-end 100 bp reads. SOAPnuke was used to process the raw data, with reads discarded if the reads contained adapters or uncalled bases, had a mean Phred below 15, or lacked an exact constant-primer or identifier match. COPE v1.2.5 was used to merge high-quality paired reads, and clonotypes were defined as unique nucleotide sequences. MiTCR v1.1 was used to align clonotypes to the IMGT TRBV, TRBD and TRBJ reference segments. Analysis was restricted to V-J combinations with a frequency above 0.0001, which covered 99.2% of repertoires. A TCS score was defined as the ratio between F50 (clonal expansion) and ExV (chaos), using BLOSUM62-based TCRdist between CDR3 peptides within each V-J. Welch's t-statistics and random forest reduced around 510 V-J features to around 14, which were used in a naive Bayes classifier (R e1071). No statistical method was used to fix the sample size in advance, and group allocation was not hidden from the investigators. TCR Vbeta CDR3 sequencing of 120 to 150 peripheral blood samples (about 45 ophthalmopathy, some 75 hyperthyroidism and 17 progressor patients) is reported in the paper.

The TCR originated in a woman aged 45-59 years with Graves disease. Donor details come from another sample of the same person, matched by shared clones. This sequence uses TRBV5-6 and TRBJ2-5; 11 middle bases align to TRBD2. The specimen comprised peripheral blood mononuclear cells (PBMCs), sampled at new diagnosis, from a patient treated with antithyroid drugs. The CDR3: CASSQEGSGRGQETQYF. The nucleotides read TGTGCCAGCAGCCAAGAGGGTAGCGGGAGGGGGCAAGAGACCCAGTACTTC.